The entry that follows covers one T cell receptor beta chain sequence. The antigen this receptor binds is unknown. No much larger clonotype is one base removed from it; base qualities were not supplied. TCRbeta CDR3 regions were amplified from genomic DNA by means of the immunoSEQ Assay, a bias-controlled multiplex PCR. In the original analysis: Within the assay, amplification of reference gene primers was used to estimate how many nucleated cells each sample contained. To quantify the absolute abundance of each unique TCRbeta CDR3 rearrangement, sequence reads were collapsed and filtered. Productive Simpson clonality was computed per sample as the square root of Simpson's diversity index over productive rearrangements. Sourced from immuneACCESS, this table was stored by TCRdb with only in-frame sequences that have V and J called. A share of the clones is absent; for the studies checked, an unresolved V gene accounts for under half, and the remainder has no known explanation. That table is the source of V, J and clone size, and D and trimming were worked out from the DNA. This sample holds about 290,000 clones; about 85% were observed only once. Together, the top ten hold around 4.5% of the sample.

The sample belongs to a study of blood T cell repertoires in COVID-19 (dated by TCRdb to 2018 to 2021). Regarding the research as a whole: Samples from collaborators originated in the United States, Italy and Spain and spanned both the acute and convalescent phases of COVID-19. A de-identified subject ID, COVID-19 status, age in years and sex were almost always included in the sample metadata. The dataset comprised deeply sampled blood TCRbeta repertoires from subjects exposed to, actively infected with, or recovered from COVID-19. A freely available public database, intended as a resource for researchers studying the immune response to SARS-CoV-2, is where the repertoires were released. HLA class I and class II types, where available, came from metadata supplied by the sample provider rather than from assay-based typing. Samples were obtained from the ongoing ImmuneRACE study (first 160 participants) and from over 1,000 subjects provided by 6 global collaborators. The prospective study material was composed of cDNA or gDNA derived from T cells, B-cell-depleted T cells, or PBMCs. Summary of the overall study and its limitations: How much clinical and demographic metadata was included differed by source and by participant, and the metadata was provided uncurated.

V is cut back by 2 bases and J by 6 bases, with 21 bases in the junction unmatched. Taken from cysteine to phenylalanine, the CDR3 has 20 residues. The retained sequence is limited to the CDR3, 60 bases, with the frame set at the first base. CDR1 and CDR2, looked up from the germline V gene, are MNHNS and SASEGT. Collaborating institutions collected whole blood in K2EDTA tubes following their own protocols. For TCRbeta analysis, collaborator samples were shipped as frozen whole blood, as isolated PBMCs, or as DNA extracted from either sample type. The receptor chain draws on TRBV6-1 and TRBJ1-5, with 8 junctional bases fitting TRBD1. The sample taken for sequencing was peripheral blood. The clonotype originates from a woman between 45 and 65 years old with active or convalescent COVID-19. Read as DNA, the sequence is TGTGCCAGCAGTGAAACGTGGAATCTCGGTCGGCCAGGGGGCGGTCAGCCCCAGCATTTT. This codes for CASSETWNLGRPGGGQPQHF.